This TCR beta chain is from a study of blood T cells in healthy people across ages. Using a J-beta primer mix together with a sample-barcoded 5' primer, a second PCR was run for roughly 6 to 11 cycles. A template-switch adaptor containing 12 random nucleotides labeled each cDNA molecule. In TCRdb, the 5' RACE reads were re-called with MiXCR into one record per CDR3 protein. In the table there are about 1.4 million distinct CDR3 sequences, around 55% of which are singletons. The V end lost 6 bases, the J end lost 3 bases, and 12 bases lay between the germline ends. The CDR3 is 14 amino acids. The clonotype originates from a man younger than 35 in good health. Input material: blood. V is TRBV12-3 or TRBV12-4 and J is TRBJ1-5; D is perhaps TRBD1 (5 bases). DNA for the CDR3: TGTGCCAGCAGGCCGGGACGGGACAATCAGCCCCAGCATTTT. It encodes CASRPGRDNQPQHF.